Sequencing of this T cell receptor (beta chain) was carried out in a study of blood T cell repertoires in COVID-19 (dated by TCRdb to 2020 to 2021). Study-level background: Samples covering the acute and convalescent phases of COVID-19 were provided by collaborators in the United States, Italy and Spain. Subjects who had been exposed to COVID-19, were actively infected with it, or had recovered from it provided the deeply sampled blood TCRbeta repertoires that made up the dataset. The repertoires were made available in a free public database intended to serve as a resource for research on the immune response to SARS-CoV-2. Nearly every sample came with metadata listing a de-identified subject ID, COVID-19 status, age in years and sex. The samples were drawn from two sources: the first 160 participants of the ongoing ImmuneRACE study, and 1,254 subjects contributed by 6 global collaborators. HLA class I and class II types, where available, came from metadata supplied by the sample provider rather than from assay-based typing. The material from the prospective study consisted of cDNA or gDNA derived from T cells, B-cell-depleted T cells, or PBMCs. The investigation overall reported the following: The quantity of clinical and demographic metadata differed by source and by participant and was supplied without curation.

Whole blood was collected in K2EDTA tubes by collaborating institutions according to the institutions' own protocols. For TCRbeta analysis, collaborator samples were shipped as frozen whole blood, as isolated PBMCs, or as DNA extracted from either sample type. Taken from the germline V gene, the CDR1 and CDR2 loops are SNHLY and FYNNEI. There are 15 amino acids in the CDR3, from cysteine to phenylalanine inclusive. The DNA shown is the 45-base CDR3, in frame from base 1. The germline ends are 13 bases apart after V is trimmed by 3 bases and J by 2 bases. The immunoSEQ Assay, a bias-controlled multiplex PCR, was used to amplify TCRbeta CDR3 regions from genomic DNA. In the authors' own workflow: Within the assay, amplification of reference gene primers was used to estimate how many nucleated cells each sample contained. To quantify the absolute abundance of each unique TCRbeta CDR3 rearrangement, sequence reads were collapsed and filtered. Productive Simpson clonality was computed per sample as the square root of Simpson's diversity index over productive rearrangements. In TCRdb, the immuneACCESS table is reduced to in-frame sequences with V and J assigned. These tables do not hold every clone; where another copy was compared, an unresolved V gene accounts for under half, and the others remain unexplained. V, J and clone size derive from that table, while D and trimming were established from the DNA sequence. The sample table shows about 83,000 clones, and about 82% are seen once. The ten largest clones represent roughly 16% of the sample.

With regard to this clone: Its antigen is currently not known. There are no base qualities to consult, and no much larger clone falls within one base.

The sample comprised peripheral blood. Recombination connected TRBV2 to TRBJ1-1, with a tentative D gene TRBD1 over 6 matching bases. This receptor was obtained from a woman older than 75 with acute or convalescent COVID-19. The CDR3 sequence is CASSEVTGRNTEAFF. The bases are TGTGCCAGCAGTGAGGTCACAGGGAGAAACACTGAAGCTTTCTTT.